The 16 T cell receptor beta chains presented below share a single source sample, sequenced in a study of beta chain features in type 1 diabetes. Since all of the isolated RNA was reverse transcribed, expressed TCRB transcripts were what got sequenced. TCRdb's copy holds only in-frame clones and misses some; the assay was immunoSEQ multiplex PCR. The sample includes 900,000 or so clones, roughly a sixth seen only once; the top ten take 0.02% to 0.03%. The sample comprised naive CD4+ T cells from blood. Receptor source: a young woman in good health.

This rearrangement joins TRBV5-4 to TRBJ2-3; 8 positions agree with TRBD2. Germline assignment: CDR1 SGHNT and CDR2 YYREEE (reference sequence). The V and J ends lost 3 bases and 0 bases, in that order; junction bases with no gene match: 6. The CDR3 totals 16 residues. CDR3 loop: CASSSTSGSSTDTQYF. For the CDR3, the DNA is TGTGCCAGCAGCTCAACTAGCGGCAGTAGCACAGATACGCAGTATTTT.

V is TRBV19 and J is TRBJ1-5, with a weak D call TRBD1 (6 bases). V lost 6 bases to trimming and J lost 9 bases, with 15 bases between them. The germline V gene encodes CDR1 LNHDA and CDR2 SQIVND (reference sequence). The CDR3 sequence is 13 residues long. The CDR3 nucleotides are TGTGCCAGTAGGGAAGTACAGGGTTGGCCCCAGCATTTT. It is translated as CASREVQGWPQHF. Drawing the rest from reference TRBV19 and TRBJ1-5, the complete variable domain is DGGITQSPKYLFRKEGQNVTLSCEQNLNHDAMYWYRQDPGQGLRLIYYSQIVNDFQKGDIAEGYSVSREKKESFPLTVTSAQKNPTAFYLCASREVQGWPQHFGDGTRLSIL.

This clone was recorded only once. The rearrangement uses TRBV19 and TRBJ2-3, with a tentative D call TRBD2 (7 bases). CDR3 length: 15 amino acids. Germline values: CDR1 LNHDA, CDR2 SQIVND (reference sequence). The V and J ends lost 1 base and 5 bases respectively, with 13 bases between them. The CDR3 DNA reads TGTGCCAGTAGTATAGGAGGGGGGGCCGGAGATACGCAGTATTTT. Protein product: CASSIGGGAGDTQYF.

This clone appeared a few times. This chain connects TRBV5-1 to TRBJ2-3; D is unresolved. The V end lost 4 bases, the J end lost 0 bases, and 9 bases lay between the germline ends. The germline CDR1 and CDR2 sequences are SGHRS and YFSETQ. The CDR3 has 14 residues. Here the CDR3 DNA reads TGCGCCAGCAGCACCGGACGGAGCACAGATACGCAGTATTTT. Translated, it gives CASSTGRSTDTQYF.

With respect to this clone: Other DNA sequences of this sample code for an identical CDR3. The V call is TRBV14, the J call TRBJ2-7; 10 positions match TRBD2. J gave up 1 base and V 1 base, and 1 base lay outside the gene matches. The CDR3 runs to 15 residues. Germline CDR1 is SGHDN and CDR2 is FVKESK. The CDR3 sequence: CASSQVAGGSYEQYF. CDR3 nucleotide sequence: TGTGCCAGCAGCCAAGTAGCGGGGGGATCCTACGAGCAGTACTTC.

The chain is built from TRBV7-3 and TRBJ2-3; D may be TRBD1 (5 bases). Trimming took 2 bases from V and 2 from J, leaving 5 bases between them. The CDR3 length is 13 residues. In germline, CDR1 is SGHTA, CDR2 FQGTGA. As DNA, the CDR3 is TGTGCCAGCAGCTTAGGGGCCACAGATACGCAGTATTTT. Its translation is CASSLGATDTQYF.

The sample holds a few counts of this clone. The chain links TRBV7-9 to TRBJ2-5, with D hard to call. V gave up 1 base and J gave up 6 bases, with 9 bases separating them. CDR1 and CDR2 (germline): SEHNR, FQNEAQ (reference sequence). The CDR3 has 13 amino acids. The CDR3 DNA is TGTGCCAGCAGCTTAGGGGGAACCAAGACCCAGTACTTC. It is translated as CASSLGGTKTQYF.

This clone has just a few counts. The chain has TRBV15 and TRBJ1-4, with 8 bases aligning to TRBD1. This CDR3 is 16 amino acids long. CDR1 and CDR2 from the germline V gene are LNHNV and YYDKDF (reference sequence). J lost 4 bases, V lost 3 bases, and 7 bases had no gene match. The CDR3 nucleotides are TGTGCCACCAGCAGGGCAGGGGGCATGATTAATGAAAAACTGTTTTTT. Translated, it gives CATSRAGGMINEKLFF.

The chain joins TRBV27 to TRBJ1-2; D is uncertain. Trimming took 7 bases from V and 5 from J, leaving 23 bases between them. Looked up from germline, CDR1 is MNHEY and CDR2 is SMNVEV (reference sequence). This CDR3 comprises 16 residues. The CDR3 loop reads CASTPMSRVRQYGYTF. The CDR3 DNA follows: TGTGCCAGCACCCCAATGTCGAGGGTCAGGCAGTATGGCTACACCTTC.

The chain recombines TRBV5-4 with TRBJ2-2; the D is unclear. With 0 bases removed from V and 5 bases from J, the gap between germline ends came to 5 bases. Germline lookup yields CDR1 SGHNT and CDR2 YYREEE (reference sequence). This CDR3 region has 13 residues. The CDR3 protein is CASSLEYTGELFF. The CDR3 DNA reads as TGTGCCAGCAGCTTGGAGTATACCGGGGAGCTGTTTTTT.

The chain uses TRBV19 and TRBJ1-5; D remains ambiguous. CDR1 is LNHDA and CDR2 is SQIVND in the germline V gene (reference sequence). This CDR3 contains 12 residues. With 6 bases removed from V and 2 bases from J, the gap between germline ends came to 5 bases. The DNA for the CDR3 is TGTGCCAGTAGAAGGGGCAATCAGCCCCAGCATTTT. It is translated as CASRRGNQPQHF.

The rearrangement joins TRBV6-6 to TRBJ2-7, with a possible D match to TRBD2 (6 bases). Germline CDR1 is MNHNY and CDR2 is SVGAGI (reference sequence). V lost 7 bases and J 7 bases, leaving 17 bases between the germline ends. CDR3 length equals 13 residues. In DNA form, the CDR3 reads TGTGCCAGCACTCCGGGACGGGGGTATGAGCAGTACTTC. The encoded protein is CASTPGRGYEQYF.

The V call is TRBV11-2, the J call TRBJ2-1; 10 nucleotides line up with TRBD1. Germline V gene sequence: CDR1 SGHAT, CDR2 FQNNGV. The junction had 12 bases not matched to a gene; V was cut back by 5 bases and J by 14 bases. This CDR3 has 14 amino acids. CDR3 region: CASSRRGTGDKEFF. The CDR3 coding sequence is TGTGCCAGCAGCCGCCGGGGGACAGGGGATAAGGAGTTCTTC.

The chain joins TRBV11-2 to TRBJ2-7; TRBD2 might be the D (5 bases). The CDR3 totals 15 residues. V gave up 5 bases and J gave up 3 bases, with 17 bases separating them. The germline V gene has CDR1 SGHAT and CDR2 FQNNGV. The CDR3 region has the DNA TGTGCCAGCAGCCCGTCTAGCACCGACCACTACGAGCAGTACTTC. Its translation: CASSPSSTDHYEQYF.

The gene calls are TRBV2 and TRBJ2-1, with 12 bases matching TRBD2. Germline loops: CDR1 SNHLY, CDR2 FYNNEI. V lost 8 bases and J lost 6; bases outside the gene matches: 20. This CDR3 comprises 19 residues. In DNA form, the CDR3 reads TGTGCCAGCTCCCTCCCAAAAAGACTAGCGGGAGTTTCGGGCAATGAGCAGTTCTTC. It codes for CASSLPKRLAGVSGNEQFF. The variable domain in full, with the rest retrieved from reference TRBV2 and TRBJ2-1, is EPEVTQTPSHQVTQMGQEVILRCVPISNHLYFYWYRQILGQKVEFLVSFYNNEISEKSEIFDDQFSVERPDGSNFTLKIRSTKLEDSAMYFCASSLPKRLAGVSGNEQFFGPGTRLTVL.

The chain employs TRBV23-1 and TRBJ2-7, with D possibly TRBD2 on 5 matching bases. TRBV23-1 is flagged as an ORF with uncertain function. Trimming cost V 2 bases and J 2 bases, with 16 bases left between them. This CDR3 has 16 amino acids. CDR3 protein: CASSQAGLLNTYEQYF. The CDR3 DNA reads as TGCGCCAGCAGTCAAGCGGGTCTCCTGAACACCTACGAGCAGTACTTC.